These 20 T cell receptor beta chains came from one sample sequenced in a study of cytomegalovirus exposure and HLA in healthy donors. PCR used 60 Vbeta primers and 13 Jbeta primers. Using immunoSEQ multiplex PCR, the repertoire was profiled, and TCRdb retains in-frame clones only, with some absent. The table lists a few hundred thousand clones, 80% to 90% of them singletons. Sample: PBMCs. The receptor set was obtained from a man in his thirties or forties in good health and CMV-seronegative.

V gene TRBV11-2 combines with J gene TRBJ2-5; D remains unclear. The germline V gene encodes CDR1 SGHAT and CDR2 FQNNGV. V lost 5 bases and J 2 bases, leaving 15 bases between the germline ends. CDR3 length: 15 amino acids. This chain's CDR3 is CASSLNRSPQETQYF. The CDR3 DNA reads TGTGCCAGCAGCCTGAACAGATCCCCTCAAGAGACCCAGTACTTC.

CDR3 DNA: TGCGCCAGCAGCTTGGGTCACAGGGGGAATAATGAAAAACTGTTTTTT. As protein: CASSLGHRGNNEKLFF. V is TRBV5-1 and J is TRBJ1-4, with 8 positions matching TRBD1. CDR3 length: 16 residues. Per the germline V gene, CDR1 is SGHRS and CDR2 is YFSETQ. The V gene end was trimmed by 0 bases and the J gene end by 4 bases; junction bases not matched to a gene: 5.

The chain's CDR3 is CASSLNFGGDEQYF. The CDR3 DNA sequence: TGTGCCAGCAGCCTCAATTTCGGAGGGGACGAGCAGTACTTC. The rearrangement links TRBV9 to TRBJ2-7; D might be TRBD2 (6 bases). Germline CDR1 SGDLS, CDR2 YYNGEE. There are 14 residues in the CDR3. V shed 4 bases and J shed 5 bases, with 16 bases lying between them.

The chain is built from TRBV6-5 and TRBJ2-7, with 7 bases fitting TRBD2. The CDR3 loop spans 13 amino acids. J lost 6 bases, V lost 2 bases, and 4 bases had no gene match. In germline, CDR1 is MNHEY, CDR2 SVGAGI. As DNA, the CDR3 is TGTGCCAGCAGTTACACTCGCGGGGGCGAGCAGTACTTC. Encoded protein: CASSYTRGGEQYF.

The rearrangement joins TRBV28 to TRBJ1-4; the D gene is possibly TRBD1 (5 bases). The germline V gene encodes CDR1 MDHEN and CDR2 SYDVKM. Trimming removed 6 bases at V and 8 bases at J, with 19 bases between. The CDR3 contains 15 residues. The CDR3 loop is CASRSAGMAREKLFF. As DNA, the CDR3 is TGTGCCAGCAGGTCAGCAGGGATGGCGAGGGAAAAACTGTTTTTT.

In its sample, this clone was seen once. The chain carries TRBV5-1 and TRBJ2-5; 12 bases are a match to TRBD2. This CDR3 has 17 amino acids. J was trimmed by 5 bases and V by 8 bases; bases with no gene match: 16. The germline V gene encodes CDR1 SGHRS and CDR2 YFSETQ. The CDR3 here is CARNRGLAGGREETQYF. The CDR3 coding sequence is TGCGCCAGGAACAGGGGGCTAGCGGGGGGGCGGGAGGAGACCCAGTACTTC.

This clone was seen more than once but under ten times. Here the CDR3 reads CASSLTGPNSGNTIYF. Here the CDR3 DNA reads TGTGCCAGCAGTCTGACAGGACCTAACTCTGGAAACACCATATATTTT. V is TRBV28 and J is TRBJ1-3; possibly TRBD1 for D (6 bases). V lost 5 bases and J 0 bases, leaving 14 bases between the germline ends. This CDR3 is 16 amino acids long. Germline V gene data show CDR1 as MDHEN and CDR2 as SYDVKM. Full variable domain (missing parts from reference TRBV28 and TRBJ1-3): DVKVTQSSRYLVKRTGEKVFLECVQDMDHENMFWYRQDPGLGLRLIYFSYDVKMKEKGDIPEGYSVSREKKERFSLILESASTNQTSMYLCASSLTGPNSGNTIYFGEGSWLTVV.

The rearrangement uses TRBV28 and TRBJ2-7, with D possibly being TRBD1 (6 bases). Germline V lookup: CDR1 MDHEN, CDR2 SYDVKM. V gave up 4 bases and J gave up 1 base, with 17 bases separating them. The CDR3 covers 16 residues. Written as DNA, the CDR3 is TGTGCCAGCAGTTACTCAATCCGGGACACATCCTACGAGCAGTACTTC. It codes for CASSYSIRDTSYEQYF. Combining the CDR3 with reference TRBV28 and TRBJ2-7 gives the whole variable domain DVKVTQSSRYLVKRTGEKVFLECVQDMDHENMFWYRQDPGLGLRLIYFSYDVKMKEKGDIPEGYSVSREKKERFSLILESASTNQTSMYLCASSYSIRDTSYEQYFGPGTRLTVT.

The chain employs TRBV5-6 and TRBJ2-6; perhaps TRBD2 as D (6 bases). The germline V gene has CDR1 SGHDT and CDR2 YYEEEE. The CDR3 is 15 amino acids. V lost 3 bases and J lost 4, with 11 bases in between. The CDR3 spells CASSSGGTGANVLTF. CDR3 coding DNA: TGTGCCAGCAGCTCTGGGGGGACCGGGGCCAACGTCCTGACTTTC. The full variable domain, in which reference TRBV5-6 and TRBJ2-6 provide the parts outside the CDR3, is DAGVTQSPTHLIKTRGQQVTLRCSPKSGHDTVSWYQQALGQGPQFIFQYYEEEERQRGNFPDRFSGHQFPNYSSELNVNALLLGDSALYLCASSSGGTGANVLTFGAGSRLTVL.

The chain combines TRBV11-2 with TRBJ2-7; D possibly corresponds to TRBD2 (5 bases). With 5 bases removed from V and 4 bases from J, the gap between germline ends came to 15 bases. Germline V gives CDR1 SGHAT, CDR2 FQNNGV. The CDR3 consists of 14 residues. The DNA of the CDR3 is TGTGCCAGCAGCCCGTTGAGGGCAAGTTACGAGCAGTACTTC. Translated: CASSPLRASYEQYF.

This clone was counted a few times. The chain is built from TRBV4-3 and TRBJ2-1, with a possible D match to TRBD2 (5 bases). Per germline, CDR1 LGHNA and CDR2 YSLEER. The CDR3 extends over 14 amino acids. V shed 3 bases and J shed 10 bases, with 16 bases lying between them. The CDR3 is CASSQDWTSQEQFF. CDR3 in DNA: TGCGCCAGCAGCCAGGACTGGACGTCACAAGAGCAGTTCTTC.

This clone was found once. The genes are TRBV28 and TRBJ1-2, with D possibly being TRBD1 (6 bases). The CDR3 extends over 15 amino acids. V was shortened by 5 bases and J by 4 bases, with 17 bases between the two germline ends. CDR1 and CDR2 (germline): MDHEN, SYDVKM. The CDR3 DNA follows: TGTGCCAGCAGTCCTACAGGGTTGGAAAGCTATGGCTACACCTTC. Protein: CASSPTGLESYGYTF.

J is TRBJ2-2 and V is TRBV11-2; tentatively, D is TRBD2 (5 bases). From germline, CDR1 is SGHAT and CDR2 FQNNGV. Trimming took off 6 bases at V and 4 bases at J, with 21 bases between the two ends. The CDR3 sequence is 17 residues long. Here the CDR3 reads CASRPGLRLLGTGELFF. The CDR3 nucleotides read TGTGCCAGCAGACCTGGACTCAGGTTATTAGGCACCGGGGAGCTGTTTTTT. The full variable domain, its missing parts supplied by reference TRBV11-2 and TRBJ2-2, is EAGVAQSPRYKIIEKRQSVAFWCNPISGHATLYWYQQILGQGPKLLIQFQNNGVVDDSQLPKDRFSAERLKGVDSTLKIQPAKLEDSAVYLCASRPGLRLLGTGELFFGEGSRLTVL.

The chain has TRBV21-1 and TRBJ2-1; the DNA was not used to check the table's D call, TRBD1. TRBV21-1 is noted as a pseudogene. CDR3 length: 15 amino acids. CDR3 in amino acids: CASSNRDTSYNEQFF. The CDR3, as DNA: TGTGCCAGCAGCAACCGGGACACCAGCTACAATGAGCAGTTCTTC.

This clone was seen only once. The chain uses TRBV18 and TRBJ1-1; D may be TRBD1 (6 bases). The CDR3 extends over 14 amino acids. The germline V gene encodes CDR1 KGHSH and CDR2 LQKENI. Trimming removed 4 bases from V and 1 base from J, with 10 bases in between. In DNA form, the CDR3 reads TGTGCCAGCTCACTTGGGACAACGAACACTGAAGCTTTCTTT. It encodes CASSLGTTNTEAFF.

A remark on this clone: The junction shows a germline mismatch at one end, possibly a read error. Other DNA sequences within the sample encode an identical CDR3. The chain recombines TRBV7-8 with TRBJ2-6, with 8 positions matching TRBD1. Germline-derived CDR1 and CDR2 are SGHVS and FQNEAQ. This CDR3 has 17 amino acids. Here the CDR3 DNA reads TGTGCCAGCAGCTTACAGGGGGCTTTCTCTGGGGCCAGCGTCCTGACTTTC. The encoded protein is CASSLQGAFSGASVLTF.

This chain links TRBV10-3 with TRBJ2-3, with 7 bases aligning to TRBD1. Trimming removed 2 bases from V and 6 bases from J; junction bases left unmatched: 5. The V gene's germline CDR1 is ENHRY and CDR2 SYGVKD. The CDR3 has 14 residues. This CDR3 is CAISERGGRDTQYF. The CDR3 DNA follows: TGTGCCATCAGTGAGAGAGGGGGCAGGGATACGCAGTATTTT.

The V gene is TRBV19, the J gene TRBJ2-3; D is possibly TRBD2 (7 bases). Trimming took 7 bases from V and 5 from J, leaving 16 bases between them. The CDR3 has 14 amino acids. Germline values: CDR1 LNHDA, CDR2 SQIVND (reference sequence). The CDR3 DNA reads TGTGCCAGTACTTGGGGGGGCTCGAGAGATACGCAGTATTTT. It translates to CASTWGGSRDTQYF.

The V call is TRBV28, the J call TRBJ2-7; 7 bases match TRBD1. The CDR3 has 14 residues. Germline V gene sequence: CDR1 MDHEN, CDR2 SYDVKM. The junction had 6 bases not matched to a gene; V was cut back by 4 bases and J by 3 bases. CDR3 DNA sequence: TGTGCCAGCAGTTCGACAGGGCCTGGCTACGAGCAGTACTTC. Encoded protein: CASSSTGPGYEQYF.

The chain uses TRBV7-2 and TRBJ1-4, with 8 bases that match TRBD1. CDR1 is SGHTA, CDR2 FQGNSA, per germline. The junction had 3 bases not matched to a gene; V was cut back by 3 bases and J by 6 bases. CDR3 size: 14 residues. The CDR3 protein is CASSFGTGHEKLFF. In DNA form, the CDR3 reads TGTGCCAGCAGCTTCGGGACAGGTCATGAAAAACTGTTTTTT.